The subject of this entry is one T cell receptor (beta chain). As yet, its antigen is unknown. At the DNA level, this CDR3 is encoded by other sequences in the same sample as well. The CDR3 has 13 residues. The V gene's germline CDR1 is SGHRS and CDR2 YFSETQ. V shed 4 bases, J shed 4 bases, and the junction held 1 base outside the gene matches. The data belong to a study of T cell responses to AZD1222 COVID-19 vaccine. Whole-study findings and limits: AZD1222 recipients seropositive at baseline numbered only 5 to 7. In all cases, repertoires were sampled only after the peak T cell response. Among spike-specific TCRs, nearly half reportedly target unmutated variant regions. Dominant at 160-218 and 743-854, vaccine-associated CD4 TCRs also spanned spike.

Produced via immunoSEQ multiplex PCR; TCRdb's table is partial and in-frame only. The sample lists over 130,000 clones, 90% to 95% occurring once. The sequence came from an adult in good health. Source: peripheral blood, taken on day 0 of AZD1222 vaccination. This sequence joins TRBV5-1 and TRBJ1-1, with 10 bases that match TRBD1. This chain's CDR3 is CASSRTGGTEAFF. CDR3 DNA: TGCGCCAGCAGCCGGACAGGGGGCACTGAAGCTTTCTTT.